A selection of T cell receptor beta chains follows, all from one sample in a study of technical replicates of blood from several donors. Repertoires were generated with immunoSEQ multiplex PCR, while TCRdb's copy carries only in-frame clones and drops some. The table includes just over 15,000 clones, around 84% detected once. Sequences were obtained from PBMCs. These receptors were obtained from a human donor in good health. The conserved cysteine and the conserved F or W are not part of the CDR3 here. The D gene is left open where the match is weak.

-	TRBJ2-7	TRBV9	ASSPTGSTTYEQY
TRBD1	TRBJ2-7	TRBV6-1	ASSRDRERSYEQY
-	TRBJ2-1	TRBV10-3	AISEREFFHEQF
-	TRBJ1-4	TRBV7-9	ASSQGPAQTNEKLF
TRBD2	TRBJ2-7	TRBV6-4	ASRDTGLADPSYEQY
-	TRBJ1-5	TRBV19	ASIGEGNQPQH
TRBD1	TRBJ1-4	TRBV6-1	ASSAQGEANEKLF
-	TRBJ1-5	TRBV9	ASNGGDGSNQPQH
TRBD2	TRBJ2-2	TRBV27	ASTLWGEGREGPGELF
-	TRBJ2-1	TRBV2	ASRPEAREQF
-	TRBJ2-1	TRBV5-4	ASKRQVEDEQF